This T cell receptor beta chain was sequenced during a study of T-cell reconstitution after alpha-beta-depleted transplantation in children. This clonotype appeared many times. Its antigen is currently unknown. CDR3 length: 13 amino acids. V lost 2 bases to trimming and J lost 8 bases, with 12 bases between them. It was with unique molecular identifiers that the TCRbeta library was prepared. Via MiXCR, TCRdb re-called the PCR reads, giving one row per CDR3 protein. The table has 600,000 or so distinct CDR3 sequences, roughly 23% seen once; the top ten hold 12% to 15%. Whole-study findings and limits: At day 60, the high TCRbeta diversity found in some patients originated from recipient T cells and thymic progenitors that had survived. After one year, T-cell counts and TCRbeta diversity mostly came from new T cells. Where alpha-beta T cells came from about two months after transplant was reportedly several hundred expanded graft clones.

The sequenced sample was PBMCs, mostly from graft donor cells, obtained 360 days after TCRalphabeta/CD19-depleted stem cell transplant. The clonotype was recovered from a boy in the first two years of life who had a stem cell transplant for acute myeloid leukemia, so the T cells may come from the graft donor. The chain has TRBV12-3 or TRBV12-4 and TRBJ1-2, with TRBD1 as a possible D gene (6 bases). For the CDR3, the DNA is TGTGCCAGCAGTTTATGGGGGGCAGGCGGCTACACCTTC. It yields the protein CASSLWGAGGYTF.